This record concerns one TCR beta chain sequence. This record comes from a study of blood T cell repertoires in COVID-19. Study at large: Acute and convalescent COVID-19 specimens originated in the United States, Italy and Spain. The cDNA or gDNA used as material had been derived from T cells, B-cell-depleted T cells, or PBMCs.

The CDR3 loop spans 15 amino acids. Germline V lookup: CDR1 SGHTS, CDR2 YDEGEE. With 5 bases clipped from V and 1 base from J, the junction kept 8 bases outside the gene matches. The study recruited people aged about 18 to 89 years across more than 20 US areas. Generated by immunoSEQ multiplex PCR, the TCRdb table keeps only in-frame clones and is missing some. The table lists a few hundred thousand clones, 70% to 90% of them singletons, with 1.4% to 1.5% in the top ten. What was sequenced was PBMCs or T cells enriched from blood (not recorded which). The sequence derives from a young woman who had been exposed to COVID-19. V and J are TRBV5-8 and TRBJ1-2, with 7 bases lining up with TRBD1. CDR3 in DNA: TGTGCCAGCAGTACGGACAGGATGAGTAACTATGGCTACACCTTC. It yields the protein CASSTDRMSNYGYTF.